The next 11 T cell receptor beta chains were all read from a single sample in a study of shared clonotypes between healthy human individuals. This table comes from immunoSEQ multiplex PCR, and its TCRdb copy is limited to in-frame clones, with some not included. This repertoire shows over 1.5 million clones, 95% to 99% found once; its top ten account for about 0.42%. The sequenced sample was naive CD4+ T cells sorted from blood. Subset in this sample: CD45RA+ positively selected. These receptors were taken from a man younger than 40 in good health.

The chain has TRBV11-2 and TRBJ1-5; tentative D call: TRBD1 (6 bases). The germline V gene encodes CDR1 SGHAT and CDR2 FQNNGV. This CDR3 is 16 amino acids long. V lost 0 bases and J 0 bases, leaving 9 bases between the germline ends. For the CDR3, the DNA is TGTGCCAGCAGCTTAGATCCAGGGGATAGCAATCAGCCCCAGCATTTT. As protein: CASSLDPGDSNQPQHF.

DNA of the CDR3: TGTGCCAGCAGCTCGGGCTGGGGGGAGAACACTGAAGCTTTCTTT. This encodes CASSSGWGENTEAFF. This rearrangement joins TRBV11-2 to TRBJ1-1, with D perhaps matching TRBD1 (5 bases). Per germline, CDR1 SGHAT and CDR2 FQNNGV. The CDR3 length is 15 residues. Deletions cut 4 bases from V and 1 base from J, with 13 bases between.

J is TRBJ1-5 and V is TRBV27; TRBD1 matches 8 bases. The CDR3 contains 15 residues. J gave up 6 bases and V 3 bases, and 7 bases lay outside the gene matches. Germline values: CDR1 MNHEY, CDR2 SMNVEV (reference sequence). CDR3 bases: TGTGCCAGCAGTTTCCTGGCAGGGGGCAGTCAGCCCCAGCATTTT. This gives the protein CASSFLAGGSQPQHF.

The chain uses TRBV2 and TRBJ2-1; D call uncertain. Germline V gives CDR1 SNHLY, CDR2 FYNNEI. Trimming pared 5 bases from V and 0 bases from J, leaving 14 bases between. This CDR3 contains 16 residues. CDR3 nucleotide sequence: TGTGCCAGCAGTATCGGCTTTTACTCCTCCTACAATGAGCAGTTCTTC. It encodes CASSIGFYSSYNEQFF.

This chain links TRBV2 with TRBJ1-1; D remains unclear. Germline V lookup: CDR1 SNHLY, CDR2 FYNNEI. Deletions cut 5 bases from V and 5 bases from J, with 9 bases between. The CDR3 runs to 12 residues. CDR3 sequence reads: CASSPFLTEAFF. CDR3 nucleotides: TGTGCCAGCAGTCCTTTTTTGACTGAAGCTTTCTTT.

The chain has TRBV5-1 and TRBJ2-3; maybe TRBD2 (6 bases). The CDR3 sequence is 16 residues long. V was clipped by 0 bases and J by 0 bases, with 11 bases between them. The germline V gene encodes CDR1 SGHRS and CDR2 YFSETQ. The CDR3 region has the DNA TGCGCCAGCAGCTTGGATGGGAGGACTAGCACAGATACGCAGTATTTT. Protein product: CASSLDGRTSTDTQYF.

As for this clone: This sample includes further DNA sequences coding for the same CDR3. V and J are TRBV19 and TRBJ2-6; TRBD1 might be the D (6 bases). The CDR3 is 15 residues long. V shed 4 bases and J shed 1 base, with 8 bases lying between them. Germline V gene sequence: CDR1 LNHDA, CDR2 SQIVND (reference sequence). For the CDR3, the DNA is TGTGCCAGTAGTACCACAGGGTCTGGGGCCAACGTCCTGACTTTC. Translating it yields CASSTTGSGANVLTF.

This clone has just one count. J is TRBJ1-2 and V is TRBV7-6; 7 bases are shared with TRBD1. Trimming took 5 bases from V and 8 from J; bases not matched to a gene: 8. The CDR3 extends over 13 amino acids. Germline CDR1 is SGHVS and CDR2 is FNYEAQ. The CDR3 region has the DNA TGTGCCAGCAGCCCCGGGACAGCCGGGGGCTACACCTTC. Amino acids: CASSPGTAGGYTF.

The chain combines TRBV19 with TRBJ1-5, with 7 bases fitting TRBD1. This CDR3 comprises 15 residues. Looked up from germline, CDR1 is LNHDA and CDR2 is SQIVND (reference sequence). J gave up 6 bases and V 7 bases, and 12 bases lay outside the gene matches. CDR3 protein: CASINGTVGSQPQHF. The DNA for the CDR3 is TGTGCCAGTATCAACGGGACAGTCGGGTCTCAGCCCCAGCATTTT. Full variable domain (rest looked up from reference TRBV19 and TRBJ1-5): DGGITQSPKYLFRKEGQNVTLSCEQNLNHDAMYWYRQDPGQGLRLIYYSQIVNDFQKGDIAEGYSVSREKKESFPLTVTSAQKNPTAFYLCASINGTVGSQPQHFGDGTRLSIL.

The chain combines TRBV7-2 with TRBJ1-5; D possibly corresponds to TRBD1 (6 bases). Per the germline V gene, CDR1 is SGHTA and CDR2 is FQGNSA. The length of the CDR3 is 14 residues. V lost 3 bases and J lost 6, with 12 bases in between. CDR3 nucleotides: TGTGCCAGCAGCTTGGGGGGGGCGGGTCAGCCCCAGCATTTT. Amino acids: CASSLGGAGQPQHF.

The chain uses TRBV6-1 and TRBJ2-3; 9 bases align to TRBD2. CDR1 and CDR2 from the germline V gene are MNHNS and SASEGT. The CDR3 is 13 residues long. After removal of 6 bases from V and 8 bases from J, the junction contained 6 bases not matched to a gene. The CDR3 nucleotides are TGTGCCAGCAGCCTAGCGGGAAGCGGTACGCAGTATTTT. Translating it yields CASSLAGSGTQYF.